The 30 T cell receptor beta chains below all came from one sample that was sequenced in a study of early T cells in non-severe SARS-CoV-2 infection. TCRdb itself ran the 5' RACE reads through MiXCR, one entry per CDR3 protein. The table has some 87,000 distinct CDR3 sequences, around 13% seen once. The sequenced sample consisted of whole blood. All receptors come from an adult who was a healthcare worker with PCR-confirmed SARS-CoV-2 infection or an uninfected control (not recorded which).

Here the CDR3 reads CASKVEPTDHEQYF. The CDR3, as DNA: TGTGCCAGCAAGGTGGAGCCAACCGACCACGAGCAGTACTTC. The chain joins TRBV28 to TRBJ2-7; D is uncertain. The CDR3 extends over 14 amino acids. V was trimmed by 7 bases and J by 5 bases, leaving 18 bases between them. CDR1 MDHEN and CDR2 SYDVKM come from the germline V gene.

This clonotype was recorded a few times. The rearrangement uses TRBV28 and TRBJ2-1; 8 bases agree with TRBD2. The ends lost 7 bases at V and 6 bases at J; junction bases unmatched: 8. Germline-derived CDR1 and CDR2 are MDHEN and SYDVKM. There are 14 residues in the CDR3. CDR3 sequence (DNA): TGTGCCAGCACCCTATGGCTAGCGGGCAATGAGCAGTTCTTC. Residues: CASTLWLAGNEQFF.

This clonotype was detected many times. The chain is built from TRBV20-1 and TRBJ2-5; 9 bases agree with TRBD2. The germline gives CDR1 DFQATT, CDR2 SNEGSKA (reference sequence). J was trimmed by 4 bases and V by 6 bases; bases with no gene match: 21. The CDR3 is 18 residues long. CDR3 nucleotides: TGCAGTGCCTTCGTAGGCGGGGGGGCCAGTGGGATAGGAGAGACCCAGTACTTC. Its translation is CSAFVGGGASGIGETQYF.

The chain uses TRBV5-1 and TRBJ2-7; 8 bases line up with TRBD1. CDR3 length: 16 residues. Germline-derived CDR1 and CDR2 are SGHRS and YFSETQ. The V segment lost 0 bases and the J segment 0 bases; nucleotides outside the gene matches: 5. The DNA of the CDR3 is TGCGCCAGCAGCTTGGGGACAGGGCGAAGCTCCTACGAGCAGTACTTC. Translating gives CASSLGTGRSSYEQYF.

The chain has TRBV5-4 and TRBJ2-2; D is perhaps TRBD2 (6 bases). The CDR3 has 15 residues. Germline V gene data show CDR1 as SGHNT and CDR2 as YYREEE (reference sequence). Between the trimmed V and J ends, which lost 2 bases and 1 base, there was a span of 9 bases. CDR3 sequence: CASSFTSWNTGELFF. In DNA form, the CDR3 reads TGTGCCAGCAGCTTCACTAGCTGGAACACCGGGGAGCTGTTTTTT. Filled out from reference TRBV5-4 and TRBJ2-2, the complete variable domain reads ETGVTQSPTHLIKTRGQQVTLRCSSQSGHNTVSWYQQALGQGPQFIFQYYREEENGRGNFPPRFSGLQFPNYSSELNVNALELDDSALYLCASSFTSWNTGELFFGEGSRLTVL.

With respect to this clonotype: At one of its ends the junction is not consistent with the germline gene, which may arise from a read error. The gene calls are TRBV28 and TRBJ2-1; 9 bases are a match to TRBD2. The germline gives CDR1 MDHEN, CDR2 SYDVKM. The CDR3 extends over 14 amino acids. CDR3 bases: TGTGCCAGCAGTGTTAGCGGGAGTGGGAATGAGAAGTTCTTC. This encodes CASSVSGSGNEKFF.

This clonotype showed up just a few times. An end of the junction differs from the germline gene, which may be a read error. The chain uses TRBV29-1 and TRBJ2-5; tentative D call: TRBD2 (5 bases). Per germline, CDR1 SQVTM and CDR2 ANQGSEA. This CDR3 spans 12 amino acids. DNA of the CDR3: TGCAGCGCTGAAGGCGGGCAAGAGACCCAGTACTTC. Protein product: CSAEGGQETQYF.

The V call is TRBV7-9, the J call TRBJ2-7; D is undetermined. The CDR3 spans 13 residues. Per the germline V gene, CDR1 is SEHNR and CDR2 is FQNEAQ (reference sequence). V shed 5 bases and J shed 2 bases, with 10 bases lying between them. The CDR3 loop is CASSGLSAYEQYF. CDR3 nucleotide sequence: TGTGCCAGCAGCGGGTTAAGCGCCTACGAGCAGTACTTC.

In DNA form, the CDR3 reads TGTGCTAGTGGTTTGGGTGCAGAAAACTATGGCTACACCTTC. It translates to CASGLGAENYGYTF. The chain is built from TRBV12-5 and TRBJ1-2; D unclear. The CDR3 runs to 14 residues. V was pared by 1 base and J by 2 bases, with 8 bases between. Germline V gene sequence: CDR1 LGHNT, CDR2 FRNRAP.

In this sample, this clonotype turned up once. Possible read error: a much larger clone is one base away. The chain recombines TRBV29-1 with TRBJ1-1; tentatively, D is TRBD1 (6 bases). In germline, CDR1 is SQVTM, CDR2 ANQGSEA. With 8 bases removed from V and 7 bases from J, the gap between germline ends came to 11 bases. The CDR3 extends over 10 amino acids. This chain's CDR3 is CSTKQGEAFF. For the CDR3, the DNA is TGCAGCACCAAACAGGGTGAAGCTTTCTTT.

Ten or more counts support this clonotype. CDR3 bases: TGTGCCAGCAGTGAAGCGCTCTCAGGGGCAGATACGCAGTATTTT. Amino acid sequence: CASSEALSGADTQYF. The chain couples TRBV2 to TRBJ2-3; D perhaps matches TRBD1 (6 bases). Germline V CDR1 and CDR2: SNHLY, FYNNEI. V was trimmed by 0 bases and J by 4 bases, leaving 11 bases between them. This CDR3 has 15 amino acids.

Of note for this clonotype: A much more abundant neighbour one base away suggests this may be a read error. This rearrangement joins TRBV7-9 to TRBJ2-5; D is ambiguous. This CDR3 region has 15 residues. The germline gives CDR1 SEHNR, CDR2 FQNEAQ (reference sequence). The DNA for the CDR3 is TGTGTCAGCAGCTCCGGTCAAAATATCCAAGAGACCCAGTACTTC. Translation gives CVSSSGQNIQETQYF. Together with reference TRBV7-9 and TRBJ2-5, the CDR3 gives the full variable domain: DTGVSQNPRHKITKRGQNVTFRCDPISEHNRLYWYRQTLGQGPEFLTYFQNEAQLEKSRLLSDRFSAERPKGSFSTLEIQRTEQGDSAMYLCVSSSGQNIQETQYFGPGTRLLVL.

The V call is TRBV29-1, the J call TRBJ2-1; 8 bases are shared with TRBD2. The CDR3 totals 14 residues. J was trimmed by 8 bases and V by 7 bases; bases with no gene match: 13. From germline, CDR1 is SQVTM and CDR2 ANQGSEA. CDR3 protein: CSALGSGRKDEQFF. For the CDR3, the DNA is TGCAGCGCCCTAGGCAGCGGGAGAAAAGATGAGCAGTTCTTC.

The V and J genes are TRBV7-9 and TRBJ1-1; unclear D gene. Trimming took off 2 bases at V and 8 bases at J, with 3 bases between the two ends. CDR3 size: 10 residues. Germline-derived CDR1 and CDR2 are SEHNR and FQNEAQ (reference sequence). The CDR3 protein is CASSLREAFF. DNA for the CDR3: TGTGCCAGCAGCTTACGAGAAGCTTTCTTT.

This clonotype was seen at least ten times. This sequence joins TRBV18 and TRBJ2-7, with 9 bases fitting TRBD2. V dropped 3 bases and J dropped 1; count of bases not matched to a gene: 1. This CDR3 has 14 residues. Germline V gene lookup returns CDR1 KGHSH and CDR2 LQKENI. The CDR3 bases are TGTGCCAGCTCACCCCTAGCGGGATCCTACGAGCAGTACTTC. It translates to CASSPLAGSYEQYF.

This clonotype has more than one count but fewer than ten. The rearrangement uses TRBV6-2 or TRBV6-3 and TRBJ1-1; D remains ambiguous. The CDR3 totals 14 residues. Germline values: CDR1 MNHEY, CDR2 SVGEGT. The V and J ends lost 4 bases and 0 bases respectively, with 9 bases between them. The CDR3 reads CASSSWQVNTEAFF. The DNA for the CDR3 is TGTGCCAGCAGTTCTTGGCAGGTGAACACTGAAGCTTTCTTT.

This clonotype was observed a few times. This rearrangement joins TRBV7-6 to TRBJ2-7; the match to TRBD2 covers 7 bases. With 5 bases clipped from V and 0 bases from J, the junction kept 13 bases outside the gene matches. The length of the CDR3 is 17 residues. The germline V gene has CDR1 SGHVS and CDR2 FNYEAQ. CDR3 loop: CASSPTSGGSLSYEQYF. As DNA, the CDR3 is TGTGCCAGCAGCCCTACTTCGGGAGGCAGCCTCTCCTACGAGCAGTACTTC.

This chain joins TRBV4-2 and TRBJ2-7, with a tentative D call TRBD1 (6 bases). The CDR3 totals 15 residues. The V gene lost 1 base and the J gene lost 2 bases, with 12 bases spanning the gap. Per germline, CDR1 LGHNA and CDR2 YNFKEQ. The DNA of the CDR3 is TGTGCCAGCAGCCAAGGGTCAGGGGACCCCTACGAGCAGTACTTC. Translated: CASSQGSGDPYEQYF.

This clonotype was picked up many times. CDR3: CASSLRQAGELFF. CDR3 DNA sequence: TGTGCCAGCAGCCTCCGACAGGCCGGGGAGCTGTTTTTT. The V and J genes are TRBV3-1 and TRBJ2-2, with D possibly being TRBD1 (6 bases). CDR3 length equals 13 residues. Germline CDR1 and CDR2: LGHDT and YNNKEL (reference sequence). V dropped 4 bases and J dropped 6 bases, with 9 bases sitting between them.

This clonotype was recorded only once. The chain recombines TRBV11-2 with TRBJ1-1; no firm D call. The germline V gene has CDR1 SGHAT and CDR2 FQNNGV. V lost 0 bases, J lost 3 bases, and 11 bases lay in between. The CDR3 loop spans 15 amino acids. CDR3: CASSLDPGFYTEAFF. Written as DNA, the CDR3 is TGTGCCAGCAGCTTAGACCCGGGATTTTACACTGAAGCTTTCTTT.

This clonotype has a handful of counts. This chain joins TRBV6-5 and TRBJ2-3; D call uncertain. Trimming stripped 8 bases from V and 3 bases from J, with 18 bases between. CDR1 MNHEY and CDR2 SVGAGI come from the germline V gene. The CDR3 runs 15 residues. The CDR3 region is CASGTALRATDTQYF. CDR3 DNA: TGTGCCAGCGGTACCGCTCTCCGGGCTACAGATACGCAGTATTTT.

This sequence joins TRBV29-1 and TRBJ1-2; D gene ambiguous. CDR1 is SQVTM and CDR2 is ANQGSEA in the germline V gene. CDR3 length: 11 residues. Trimming left V 7 bases short and J 7 bases short, with 13 bases between. CDR3 in DNA: TGCAGCGCAAGCCGAACGTCTGGCTACACCTTC. Translated, it gives CSASRTSGYTF.

Many counts were recorded for this clonotype. The V and J genes are TRBV12-3 or TRBV12-4 and TRBJ1-1, with no clear D. The CDR3 length is 14 residues. Trimming took off 6 bases at V and 0 bases at J, with 11 bases between the two ends. The CDR3 loop is CASRALGVNTEAFF. The CDR3 nucleotides are TGTGCCAGCAGGGCCCTTGGAGTGAACACTGAAGCTTTCTTT.

The gene calls are TRBV4-2 and TRBJ2-3, with 8 bases that match TRBD2. Germline V CDR1 and CDR2: LGHNA, YNFKEQ. The CDR3 length is 15 residues. Trimming at V came to 0 bases and at J to 4 bases, leaving 3 bases not matched to a gene. The CDR3 loop reads CASSQDRGGPDTQYF. CDR3 sequence (DNA): TGTGCCAGCAGCCAAGATCGGGGGGGCCCAGATACGCAGTATTTT.

This clonotype was observed a few times. This rearrangement joins TRBV6-6 to TRBJ1-2; a weak D match, TRBD1 (6 bases). Trimming cost V 6 bases and J 3 bases, with 11 bases left between them. Germline V gene data show CDR1 as MNHNY and CDR2 as SVGAGI (reference sequence). This CDR3 is 13 amino acids long. CDR3: CASSSGQYYGYTF. In nucleotides, the CDR3 is TGTGCCAGCAGCTCCGGACAGTACTATGGCTACACCTTC.

This clonotype was seen repeatedly, ten times or more. The rearrangement links TRBV7-9 to TRBJ2-1; unclear D gene. Deletions cut 4 bases from V and 4 bases from J, with 11 bases between. The CDR3 consists of 14 residues. Germline V lookup: CDR1 SEHNR, CDR2 FQNEAQ (reference sequence). DNA of the CDR3: TGTGCCAGCAGCTCGAGGCAGGCGTACAATGAGCAGTTCTTC. Encoded protein: CASSSRQAYNEQFF. Combining the CDR3 with reference TRBV7-9 and TRBJ2-1 gives the whole variable domain DTGVSQNPRHKITKRGQNVTFRCDPISEHNRLYWYRQTLGQGPEFLTYFQNEAQLEKSRLLSDRFSAERPKGSFSTLEIQRTEQGDSAMYLCASSSRQAYNEQFFGPGTRLTVL.

The rearrangement uses TRBV27 and TRBJ2-2; 10 nucleotides match TRBD1. This CDR3 comprises 14 residues. The germline CDR1 and CDR2 sequences are MNHEY and SMNVEV (reference sequence). The J segment lost 5 bases and the V segment lost 6 bases, leaving 3 bases of the junction unmatched. As DNA, the CDR3 is TGTGCCAGCAGCTGGACAGGGGGGACCGGGGAGCTGTTTTTT. Translated: CASSWTGGTGELFF.

The sample holds many counts of this clonotype. The chain uses TRBV5-4 and TRBJ2-1, with D possibly being TRBD1 (5 bases). This CDR3 has 15 amino acids. Germline V gene lookup returns CDR1 SGHNT and CDR2 YYREEE (reference sequence). Trimming stripped 2 bases from V and 6 bases from J, with 15 bases between. For the CDR3, the DNA is TGTGCCAGCAGCTTCTCGGACATCACACTCAATGAGCAGTTCTTC. Translation: CASSFSDITLNEQFF. The variable domain in full, completed from reference TRBV5-4 and TRBJ2-1, reads ETGVTQSPTHLIKTRGQQVTLRCSSQSGHNTVSWYQQALGQGPQFIFQYYREEENGRGNFPPRFSGLQFPNYSSELNVNALELDDSALYLCASSFSDITLNEQFFGPGTRLTVL.

In its sample, this clonotype was seen a few times. V gene TRBV15 combines with J gene TRBJ2-3, with 12 bases aligning to TRBD2. V lost 2 bases to trimming and J lost 1 base; unmatched junction nucleotides: 7. The CDR3 is 18 amino acids. The germline CDR1 and CDR2 sequences are LNHNV and YYDKDF (reference sequence). The CDR3 nucleotides are TGTGCCACCAGCAGACTAGCGGGAGGGTTGTTGGGCACAGATACGCAGTATTTT. Translated: CATSRLAGGLLGTDTQYF.

A few counts support this clonotype. V usage is TRBV5-1 and J usage is TRBJ2-3; either TRBD1 or TRBD2 may fit D (6 bases each). V lost 4 bases and J lost 5, with 14 bases in between. The CDR3 loop spans 14 amino acids. Looked up from germline, CDR1 is SGHRS and CDR2 is YFSETQ. The CDR3 region is CASSGGGRGDTQYF. CDR3 nucleotide sequence: TGCGCCAGCAGCGGAGGGGGGCGAGGAGATACGCAGTATTTT.